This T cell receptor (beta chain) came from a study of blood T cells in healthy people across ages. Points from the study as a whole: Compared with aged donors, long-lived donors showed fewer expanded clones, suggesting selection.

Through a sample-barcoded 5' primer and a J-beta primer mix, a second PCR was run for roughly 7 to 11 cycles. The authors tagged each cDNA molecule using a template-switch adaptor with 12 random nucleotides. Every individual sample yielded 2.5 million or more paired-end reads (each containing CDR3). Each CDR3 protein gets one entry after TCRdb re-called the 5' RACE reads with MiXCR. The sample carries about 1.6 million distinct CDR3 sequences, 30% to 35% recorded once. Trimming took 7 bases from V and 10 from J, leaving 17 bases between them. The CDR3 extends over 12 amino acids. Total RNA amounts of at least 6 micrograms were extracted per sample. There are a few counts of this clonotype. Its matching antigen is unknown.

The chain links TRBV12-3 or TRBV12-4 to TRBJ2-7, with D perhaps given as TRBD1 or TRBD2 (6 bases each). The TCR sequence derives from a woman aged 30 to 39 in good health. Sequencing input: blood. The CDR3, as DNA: TGTGCCAGCAACGCGGGGTCAGGGGCCCAGTACTTC. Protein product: CASNAGSGAQYF.